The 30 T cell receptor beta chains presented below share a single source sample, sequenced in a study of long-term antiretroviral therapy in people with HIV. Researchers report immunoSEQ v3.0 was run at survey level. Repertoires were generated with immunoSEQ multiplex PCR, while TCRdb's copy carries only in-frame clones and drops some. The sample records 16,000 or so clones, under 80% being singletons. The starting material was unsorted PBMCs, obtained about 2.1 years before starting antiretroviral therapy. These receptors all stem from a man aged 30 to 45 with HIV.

The CDR3 protein is CASSLGDRGNEKLFF. The CDR3 nucleotides are TGCGCCAGCAGCTTGGGGGACAGGGGTAATGAAAAACTGTTTTTT. This sequence joins TRBV5-1 and TRBJ1-4, with TRBD1 identical over 10 bases. Germline loops: CDR1 SGHRS, CDR2 YFSETQ. CDR3 length: 15 amino acids. V trimming: 0 bases; J trimming: 4 bases; junction bases outside the gene matches: 0.

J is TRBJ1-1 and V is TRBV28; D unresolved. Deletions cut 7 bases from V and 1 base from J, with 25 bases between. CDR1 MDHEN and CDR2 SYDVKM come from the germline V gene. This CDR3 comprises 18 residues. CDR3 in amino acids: CASKSSTQYGEGNTEAFF. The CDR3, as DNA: TGTGCCAGCAAAAGTTCGACCCAATACGGGGAGGGGAACACTGAAGCTTTCTTT.

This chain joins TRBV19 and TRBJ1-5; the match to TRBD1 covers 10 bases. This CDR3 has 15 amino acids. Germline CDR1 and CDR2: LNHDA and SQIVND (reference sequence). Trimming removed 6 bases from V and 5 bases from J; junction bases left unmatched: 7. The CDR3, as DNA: TGTGCCAGTAGCCCGGACAGGGGGTTCTATCAGCCCCAGCATTTT. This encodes CASSPDRGFYQPQHF.

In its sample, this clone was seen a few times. CDR3 protein: CASSLRTSISPLHF. Here the CDR3 DNA reads TGTGCCAGCAGCTTGCGGACCTCGATTTCACCCCTCCACTTT. V and J are TRBV5-6 and TRBJ1-6; D gene ambiguous. Germline V CDR1 and CDR2: SGHDT, YYEEEE. The CDR3 runs to 14 residues. V lost 1 base and J lost 9, with 11 bases in between.

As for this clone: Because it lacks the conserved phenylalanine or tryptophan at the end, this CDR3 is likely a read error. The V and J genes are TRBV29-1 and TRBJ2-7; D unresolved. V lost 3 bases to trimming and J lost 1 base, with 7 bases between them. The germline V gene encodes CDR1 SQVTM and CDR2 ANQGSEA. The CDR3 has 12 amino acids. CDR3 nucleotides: TGCAGCGTTGAGGGCAGTTCCTACGAGCAGTACCTC. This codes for CSVEGSSYEQYL.

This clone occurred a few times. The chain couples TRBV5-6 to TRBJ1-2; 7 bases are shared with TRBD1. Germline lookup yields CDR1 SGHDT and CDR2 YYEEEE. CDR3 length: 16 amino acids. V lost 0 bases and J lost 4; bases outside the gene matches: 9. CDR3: CASSLGGGGTSYGYTF. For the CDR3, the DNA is TGTGCCAGCAGCTTGGGAGGAGGGGGCACAAGCTATGGCTACACCTTC.

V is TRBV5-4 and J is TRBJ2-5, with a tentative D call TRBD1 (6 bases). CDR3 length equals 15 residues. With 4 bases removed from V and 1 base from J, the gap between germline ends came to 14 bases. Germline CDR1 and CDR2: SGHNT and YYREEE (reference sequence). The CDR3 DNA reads TGTGCCAGCAGCACCCAGGGGACATCCCAAGAGACCCAGTACTTC. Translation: CASSTQGTSQETQYF.

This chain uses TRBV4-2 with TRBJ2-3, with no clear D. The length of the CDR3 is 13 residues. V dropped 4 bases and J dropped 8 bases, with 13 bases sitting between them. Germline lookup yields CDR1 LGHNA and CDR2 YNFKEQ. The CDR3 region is CASSPDPLITQYF. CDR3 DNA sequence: TGTGCCAGCAGCCCCGACCCGTTAATTACGCAGTATTTT.

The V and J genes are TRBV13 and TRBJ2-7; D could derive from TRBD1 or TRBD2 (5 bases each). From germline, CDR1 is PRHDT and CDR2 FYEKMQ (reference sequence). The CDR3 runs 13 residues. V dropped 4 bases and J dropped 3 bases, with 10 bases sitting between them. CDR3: CASSSRDDYEQYF. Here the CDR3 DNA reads TGTGCCAGCAGCTCCCGGGACGACTACGAGCAGTACTTC.

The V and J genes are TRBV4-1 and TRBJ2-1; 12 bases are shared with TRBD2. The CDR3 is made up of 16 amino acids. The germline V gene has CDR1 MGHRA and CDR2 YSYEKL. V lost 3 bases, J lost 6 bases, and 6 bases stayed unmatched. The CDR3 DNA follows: TGCGCCAGCAGCCACTACGGGACTAGCGGGCGCAATGAGCAGTTCTTC. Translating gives CASSHYGTSGRNEQFF.

As DNA, the CDR3 is TGTGCCAGCATTATGGGACAGAATAGCAATCAGCCCCAGCATTTT. This encodes CASIMGQNSNQPQHF. The rearrangement links TRBV28 to TRBJ1-5, with 7 bases matching TRBD1. Trimming cost V 7 bases and J 0 bases; bases outside gene matches: 6. This CDR3 has 15 residues. Germline CDR1 is MDHEN and CDR2 is SYDVKM.

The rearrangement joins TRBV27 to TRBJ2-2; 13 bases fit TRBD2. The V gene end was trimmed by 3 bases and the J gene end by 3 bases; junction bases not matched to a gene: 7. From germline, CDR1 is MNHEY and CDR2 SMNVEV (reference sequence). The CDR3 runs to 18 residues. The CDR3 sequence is CASSLLLAGGPHTGELFF. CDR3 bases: TGTGCCAGCAGTTTGTTACTAGCGGGAGGGCCTCACACCGGGGAGCTGTTTTTT.

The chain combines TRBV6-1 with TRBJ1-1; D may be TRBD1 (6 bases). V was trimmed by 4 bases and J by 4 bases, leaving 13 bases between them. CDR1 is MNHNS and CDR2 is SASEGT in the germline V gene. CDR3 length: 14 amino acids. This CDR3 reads CASSVEAGVTEAFF. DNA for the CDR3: TGTGCCAGCAGTGTTGAGGCAGGGGTCACTGAAGCTTTCTTT.

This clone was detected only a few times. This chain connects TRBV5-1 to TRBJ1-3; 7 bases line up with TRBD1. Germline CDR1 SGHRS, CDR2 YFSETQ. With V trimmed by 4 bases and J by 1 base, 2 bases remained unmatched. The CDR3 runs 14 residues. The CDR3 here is CASSPGQSGNTIYF. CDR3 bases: TGCGCCAGCAGCCCGGGACAGTCTGGAAACACCATATATTTT.

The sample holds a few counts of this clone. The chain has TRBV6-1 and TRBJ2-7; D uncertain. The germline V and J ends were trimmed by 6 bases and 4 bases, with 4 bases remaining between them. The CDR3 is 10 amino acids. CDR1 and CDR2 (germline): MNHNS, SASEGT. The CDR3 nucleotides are TGTGCCAGCAGAGAATACGAGCAGTACTTC. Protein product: CASREYEQYF.

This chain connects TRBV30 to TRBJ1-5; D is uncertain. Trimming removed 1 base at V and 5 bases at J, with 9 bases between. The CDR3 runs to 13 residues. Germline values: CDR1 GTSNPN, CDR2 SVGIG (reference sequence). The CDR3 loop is CAWSAVGYQPQHF. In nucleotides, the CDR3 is TGTGCCTGGAGTGCGGTGGGGTATCAGCCCCAGCATTTT. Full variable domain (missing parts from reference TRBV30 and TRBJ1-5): SQTIHQWPATLVQPVGSPLSLECTVEGTSNPNLYWYRQAAGRGLQLLFYSVGIGQISSEVPQNLSASRPQDRQFILSSKKLLLSDSGFYLCAWSAVGYQPQHFGDGTRLSIL.

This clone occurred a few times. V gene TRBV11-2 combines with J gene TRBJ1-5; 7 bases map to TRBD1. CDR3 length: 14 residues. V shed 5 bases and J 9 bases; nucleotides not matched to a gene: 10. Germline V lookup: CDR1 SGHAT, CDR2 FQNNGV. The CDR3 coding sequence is TGTGCCAGCAGCCGGACAGGAAATGCTTCGCCCCAGCATTTT. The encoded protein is CASSRTGNASPQHF.

The chain's CDR3 is CASSVGHDNTGELFF. As DNA, the CDR3 is TGTGCCAGCAGCGTAGGACACGACAACACCGGGGAGCTGTTTTTT. The chain couples TRBV9 to TRBJ2-2; no definite D call. The V end lost 0 bases, the J end lost 2 bases, and 8 bases lay between the germline ends. This CDR3 is 15 amino acids long. Germline loops: CDR1 SGDLS, CDR2 YYNGEE.

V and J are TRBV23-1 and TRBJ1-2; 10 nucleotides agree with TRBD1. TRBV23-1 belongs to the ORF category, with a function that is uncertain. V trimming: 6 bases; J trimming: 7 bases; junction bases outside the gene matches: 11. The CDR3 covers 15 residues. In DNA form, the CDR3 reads TGCGCCAGCAGGGGCGTCGACAGGGGGCCAGTTGGCTACACCTTC. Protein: CASRGVDRGPVGYTF.

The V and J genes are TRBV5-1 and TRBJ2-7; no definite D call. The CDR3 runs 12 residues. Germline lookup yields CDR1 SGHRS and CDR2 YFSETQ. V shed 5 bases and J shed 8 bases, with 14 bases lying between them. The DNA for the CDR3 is TGCGCCAGCAGTTATCCTGCGTCACAGCAGTACTTC. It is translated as CASSYPASQQYF.

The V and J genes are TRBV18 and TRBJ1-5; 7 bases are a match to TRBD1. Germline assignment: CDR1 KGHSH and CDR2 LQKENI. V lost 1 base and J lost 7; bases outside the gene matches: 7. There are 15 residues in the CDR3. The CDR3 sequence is CASSPRQGGSQPQHF. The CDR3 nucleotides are TGTGCCAGCTCACCACGACAGGGAGGTAGCCAGCCCCAGCATTTT.

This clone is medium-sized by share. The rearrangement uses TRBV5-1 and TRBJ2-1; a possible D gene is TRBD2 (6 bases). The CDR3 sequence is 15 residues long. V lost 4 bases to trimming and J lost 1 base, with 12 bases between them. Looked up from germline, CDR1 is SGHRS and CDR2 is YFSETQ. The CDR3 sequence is CASSPGTSSYNEQFF. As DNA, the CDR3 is TGCGCCAGCAGCCCCGGGACTTCTTCCTACAATGAGCAGTTCTTC.

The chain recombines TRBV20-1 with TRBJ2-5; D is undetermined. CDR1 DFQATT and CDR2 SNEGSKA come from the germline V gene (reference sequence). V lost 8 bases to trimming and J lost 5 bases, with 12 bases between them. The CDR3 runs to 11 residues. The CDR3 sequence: CSSRPEETQYF. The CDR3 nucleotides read TGCAGTTCAAGGCCCGAGGAGACCCAGTACTTC.

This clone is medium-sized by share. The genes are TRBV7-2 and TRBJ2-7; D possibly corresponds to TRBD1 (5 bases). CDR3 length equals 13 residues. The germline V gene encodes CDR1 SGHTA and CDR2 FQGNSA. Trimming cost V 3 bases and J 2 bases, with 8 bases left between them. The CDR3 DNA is TGTGCCAGCAGCTTCGTGGGGCCCTACGAGCAGTACTTC. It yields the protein CASSFVGPYEQYF.

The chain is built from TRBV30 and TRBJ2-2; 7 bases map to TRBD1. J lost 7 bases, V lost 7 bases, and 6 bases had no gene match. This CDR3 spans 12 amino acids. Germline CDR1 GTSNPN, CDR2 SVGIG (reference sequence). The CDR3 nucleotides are TGTGCCTTGACAGGGCAAGTCGGGGAGCTGTTTTTT. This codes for CALTGQVGELFF.

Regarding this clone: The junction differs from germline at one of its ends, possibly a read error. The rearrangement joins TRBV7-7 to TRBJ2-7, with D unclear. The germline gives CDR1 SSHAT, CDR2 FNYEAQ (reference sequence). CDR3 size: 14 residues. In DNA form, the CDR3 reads TGTGCTAGCAGCTTAGAAGCGACCAGTACCGAGCAGTACTTC. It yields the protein CASSLEATSTEQYF.

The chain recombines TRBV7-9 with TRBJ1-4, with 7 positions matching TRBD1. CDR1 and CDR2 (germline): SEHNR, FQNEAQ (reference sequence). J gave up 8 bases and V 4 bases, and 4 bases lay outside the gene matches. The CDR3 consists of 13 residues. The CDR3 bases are TGTGCCAGCAGCTCTACAGGGGTGGAAAAACTGTTTTTT. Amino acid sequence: CASSSTGVEKLFF.

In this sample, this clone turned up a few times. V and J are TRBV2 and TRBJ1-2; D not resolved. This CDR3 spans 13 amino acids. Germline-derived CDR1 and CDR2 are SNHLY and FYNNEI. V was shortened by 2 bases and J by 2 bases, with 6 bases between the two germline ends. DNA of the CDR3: TGTGCCAGCAGTGAATACGGAAACTATGGCTACACCTTC. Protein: CASSEYGNYGYTF.

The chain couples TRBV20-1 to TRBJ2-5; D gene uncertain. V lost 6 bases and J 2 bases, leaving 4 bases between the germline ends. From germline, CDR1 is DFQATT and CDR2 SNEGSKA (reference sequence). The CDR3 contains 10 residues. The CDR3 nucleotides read TGCAGTGCGACACAAGAGACCCAGTACTTC. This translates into CSATQETQYF.

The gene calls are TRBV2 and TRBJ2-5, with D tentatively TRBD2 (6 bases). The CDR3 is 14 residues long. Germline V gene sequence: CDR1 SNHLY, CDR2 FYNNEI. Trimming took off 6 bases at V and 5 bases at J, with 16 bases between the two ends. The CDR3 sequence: CASRRDPGTETQYF. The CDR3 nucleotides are TGTGCCAGCAGGCGGGACCCAGGGACGGAGACCCAGTACTTC.